Listed here are 7 T cell receptor beta chains from one sample, sequenced in a study of CD8+ T cells in alopecia areata. Reverse transcribed after extraction, RNA yielded cDNA as the sequencing template. Repertoires were generated with immunoSEQ multiplex PCR, while TCRdb's copy carries only in-frame clones and drops some. The sample carries about 97,000 clones, 41% recorded once. The sequenced sample was CD4+ T cells sorted from blood. The receptors here all came from a human donor with alopecia areata.

Only a few counts were recorded for this clone. V and J are TRBV30 and TRBJ1-2; no definite D call. Trimming took off 6 bases at V and 4 bases at J, with 12 bases between the two ends. The CDR3 has 12 amino acids. Germline V gene data show CDR1 as GTSNPN and CDR2 as SVGIG (reference sequence). This CDR3 is CACTQPLYGYTF. The CDR3 DNA reads TGTGCCTGCACACAGCCCCTCTATGGCTACACCTTC. Combining the CDR3 with reference TRBV30 and TRBJ1-2 gives the whole variable domain SQTIHQWPATLVQPVGSPLSLECTVEGTSNPNLYWYRQAAGRGLQLLFYSVGIGQISSEVPQNLSASRPQDRQFILSSKKLLLSDSGFYLCACTQPLYGYTFGSGTRLTVV.

This sequence joins TRBV29-1 and TRBJ2-1, with no clear D. Trimming cost V 8 bases and J 0 bases, with 14 bases left between them. This CDR3 has 14 amino acids. The germline V gene encodes CDR1 SQVTM and CDR2 ANQGSEA. The CDR3 sequence: CSLLLGSSYNEQFF. The DNA for the CDR3 is TGCAGCTTGCTTTTGGGAAGCTCCTACAATGAGCAGTTCTTC.

V and J are TRBV28 and TRBJ2-4; 8 nucleotides align to TRBD2. The trim removed 6 bases at V and 0 bases at J, leaving 10 bases unmatched. The CDR3 runs 17 residues. CDR1 MDHEN and CDR2 SYDVKM come from the germline V gene. CDR3: CASSPSAGGVAKNIQYF. The CDR3 bases are TGTGCCAGCAGCCCATCGGCGGGGGGTGTAGCCAAAAACATTCAGTACTTC.

V is TRBV30 and J is TRBJ2-7; 7 bases align to TRBD1. V lost 0 bases and J lost 2; bases outside the gene matches: 4. Per germline, CDR1 GTSNPN and CDR2 SVGIG (reference sequence). This CDR3 region has 14 residues. The CDR3 DNA reads TGTGCCTGGAGTGTACAGGGGCCGACCTACGAGCAGTACTTC. As protein: CAWSVQGPTYEQYF.

In its sample, this clone was seen a few times. The gene calls are TRBV7-2 and TRBJ2-5, with D hard to call. This CDR3 is built from 17 residues. CDR1 and CDR2 from the germline V gene are SGHTA and FQGNSA. V was cut by 3 bases and J by 6 bases, with 23 bases left in between. In nucleotides, the CDR3 is TGTGCCAGCAGCTTGGGAATAGGGTCTGCGCATATTAAGACCCAGTACTTC. Translating gives CASSLGIGSAHIKTQYF.

The CDR3 region is CASSLDSADTDTQYF. The CDR3 DNA reads TGCGCCAGCAGCTTGGATTCGGCAGACACAGATACGCAGTATTTT. The chain recombines TRBV5-1 with TRBJ2-3; D is unresolved. Between the trimmed V and J ends, which lost 0 bases and 2 bases, there was a span of 10 bases. The CDR3 has 15 residues. Germline-derived CDR1 and CDR2 are SGHRS and YFSETQ.

This clone was detected only a few times. This same CDR3 is encoded by further DNA sequences in the sample. This chain links TRBV5-1 with TRBJ2-3; no clear D. Per the germline V gene, CDR1 is SGHRS and CDR2 is YFSETQ. V lost 2 bases and J 3 bases, leaving 1 base between the germline ends. This CDR3 is built from 11 residues. This chain's CDR3 is CASSLTDTQYF. The CDR3 DNA is TGCGCCAGCAGCTTAACAGATACGCAGTATTTT. Using reference TRBV5-1 and TRBJ2-3 for the parts outside the CDR3, the full variable domain is KAGVTQTPRYLIKTRGQQVTLSCSPISGHRSVSWYQQTPGQGLQFLFEYFSETQRNKGNFPGRFSGRQFSNSRSEMNVSTLELGDSALYLCASSLTDTQYFGPGTRLTVL.